One sample yielded the 16 T cell receptor beta chains listed below, sequenced in a study of response to subunit inactivated influenza vaccine. TCRdb passed the RT-PCR reads through MiXCR, listing each CDR3 protein once. Of roughly 630,000 distinct CDR3 sequences listed, approximately 14% are singletons. The input for sequencing was PBMCs from blood, taken around 15 days before vaccination. The receptors come from a man in his fifties who received an inactivated influenza vaccine.

This clonotype was seen a handful of times. The chain couples TRBV20-1 to TRBJ2-5; TRBD1 matches at 10 bases. The CDR3 extends over 15 amino acids. Trimming at V came to 0 bases and at J to 3 bases, leaving 4 bases not matched to a gene. From germline, CDR1 is DFQATT and CDR2 SNEGSKA (reference sequence). CDR3 loop: CSARDGGTGEETQYF. In nucleotides, the CDR3 is TGCAGTGCTAGAGATGGGGGGACAGGGGAAGAGACCCAGTACTTC.

This clonotype was detected many times. V and J are TRBV12-3 or TRBV12-4 and TRBJ2-3; D may be TRBD2 (6 bases). Deletions cut 0 bases from V and 6 bases from J, with 13 bases between. The CDR3 spans 15 residues. The CDR3: CASSLALGGMDTQYF. The CDR3 region has the DNA TGTGCCAGCAGTTTAGCCCTGGGGGGAATGGATACGCAGTATTTT.

This clonotype was seen more than once but under ten times. The J gene is TRBJ2-5, the V gene TRBV6-2 or TRBV6-3; D possibly uses TRBD1 or TRBD2 (5 bases each). The CDR3 has 14 residues. V lost 5 bases and J lost 2, with 12 bases in between. Germline V CDR1 and CDR2: MNHEY, SVGEGT. CDR3 region: CASSRDPPQETQYF. The CDR3 DNA follows: TGTGCCAGCAGTCGGGACCCACCTCAAGAGACCCAGTACTTC.

Ten or more counts support this clonotype. The chain joins TRBV20-1 to TRBJ1-2; a possible D gene is TRBD1 (5 bases). This CDR3 is built from 14 residues. Germline CDR1 reads DFQATT; CDR2 reads SNEGSKA (reference sequence). Trimming stripped 0 bases from V and 4 bases from J, with 12 bases between. CDR3 loop: CSAREWGSAYGYTF. The CDR3 DNA sequence: TGCAGTGCTAGAGAGTGGGGGTCAGCCTATGGCTACACCTTC.

The J gene is TRBJ2-7, the V gene TRBV12-3 or TRBV12-4; tentatively, D is TRBD2 (5 bases). The CDR3 is made up of 16 amino acids. Trimming stripped 0 bases from V and 0 bases from J, with 12 bases between. The CDR3 nucleotides are TGTGCCAGCAGTTTAGCGATGACGGGAAGCTCCTACGAGCAGTACTTC. Translating it yields CASSLAMTGSSYEQYF.

In the case of this clonotype: Given a much more abundant clone one base away, this may be a read error. This rearrangement joins TRBV7-2 to TRBJ2-3, with a weak D call TRBD2 (6 bases). The CDR3 extends over 14 amino acids. V was trimmed by 4 bases and J by 6 bases, leaving 14 bases between them. From germline, CDR1 is SGHTA and CDR2 FQGNSA. CDR3 loop: CASSSRRAEDTQYF. Written as DNA, the CDR3 is TGTGCCAGCAGCTCAAGGAGGGCCGAGGATACGCAGTATTTT.

This clonotype has only a few counts. The chain combines TRBV6-1 with TRBJ1-1, with D uncertain. Germline V CDR1 and CDR2: MNHNS, SASEGT. The CDR3 is 12 residues long. The V end lost 0 bases, the J end lost 10 bases, and 9 bases lay between the germline ends. The CDR3 DNA reads as TGTGCCAGCAGTGAAGCTGACATACGAGCTTTCTTT. Translated, it gives CASSEADIRAFF.

This clonotype appeared many times. The rearrangement uses TRBV7-2 and TRBJ2-1; no definite D call. With 5 bases removed from V and 6 bases from J, the gap between germline ends came to 8 bases. The germline gives CDR1 SGHTA, CDR2 FQGNSA. This CDR3 is built from 12 residues. This CDR3 is CASSRNGNEQFF. CDR3 bases: TGTGCCAGCAGCCGGAATGGCAATGAGCAGTTCTTC.

This clonotype was recorded many times. CDR3 in DNA: TGTGCCAGCAGTTTATTTGGGACAGGGGTAGAGACCCAGTACTTC. Translated: CASSLFGTGVETQYF. V is TRBV12-3 or TRBV12-4 and J is TRBJ2-5; TRBD1 matches at 10 bases. The junction had 4 bases not matched to a gene; V was cut back by 2 bases and J by 4 bases. CDR3 length equals 15 residues.

In its sample, this clonotype was seen a few times. This chain joins TRBV12-3 or TRBV12-4 and TRBJ2-2; weak D call: TRBD1 (6 bases). Trimming removed 8 bases from V and 5 bases from J, with 15 bases in between. There are 14 residues in the CDR3. The CDR3, as DNA: TGTGCCAGCGTACAGGGAATGTTTACCGGGGAGCTGTTTTTT. This encodes CASVQGMFTGELFF.

A few counts support this clonotype. The genes are TRBV24-1 and TRBJ2-1, with D unresolved. Per the germline V gene, CDR1 is KGHDR and CDR2 is SFDVKD. CDR3 length: 13 amino acids. V lost 3 bases and J lost 6, with 8 bases in between. This CDR3 is CATSDPNSNEQFF. The CDR3 coding sequence is TGTGCCACCAGTGATCCTAACTCCAATGAGCAGTTCTTC.

The chain couples TRBV7-8 to TRBJ1-5; the D is unclear. This CDR3 is built from 14 residues. CDR1 is SGHVS, CDR2 FQNEAQ, per germline. The ends were cut back, 5 bases at V and 5 bases at J, with 13 bases in the middle. CDR3 amino acids: CASSPAQAYQPQHF. The CDR3 DNA reads TGTGCCAGCAGCCCCGCCCAGGCCTATCAGCCCCAGCATTTT.

The count of this clonotype is one. The genes are TRBV11-3 and TRBJ2-2; perhaps TRBD2 as D (5 bases). The CDR3 runs 13 residues. The germline CDR1 and CDR2 sequences are SGHNT and YENEEA. V shed 6 bases and J shed 4 bases, with 9 bases lying between them. CDR3 DNA: TGTGCCAGCAGTTATGGGAGCACCGGGGAGCTGTTTTTT. This encodes CASSYGSTGELFF.

The chain uses TRBV4-3 and TRBJ2-4; weak D call: TRBD2 (6 bases). The CDR3 covers 17 residues. The germline V gene has CDR1 LGHNA and CDR2 YSLEER. V was shortened by 2 bases and J by 7 bases, with 21 bases between the two germline ends. The CDR3 region has the DNA TGCGCCAGCAGCCAAACATCCCACGGACGGGGGAGCAACATTCAGTACTTC. It is translated as CASSQTSHGRGSNIQYF.

V gene TRBV2 combines with J gene TRBJ2-7; unclear D gene. V dropped 8 bases and J dropped 0 bases, with 11 bases sitting between them. The CDR3 length is 13 residues. CDR1 SNHLY and CDR2 FYNNEI come from the germline V gene. CDR3 bases: TGTGCCAGCGGTCCATACCTCTCCTACGAGCAGTACTTC. It specifies CASGPYLSYEQYF.

Only a few counts were recorded for this clonotype. This chain joins TRBV5-6 and TRBJ2-3; 10 positions agree with TRBD2. Germline loops: CDR1 SGHDT, CDR2 YYEEEE. Trimming removed 2 bases from V and 5 bases from J; junction bases left unmatched: 8. CDR3 length: 16 amino acids. CDR3 sequence: CASSFRLAGVRDTQYF. DNA of the CDR3: TGTGCCAGCAGCTTTCGGCTAGCGGGGGTTAGAGATACGCAGTATTTT.